This TCR beta chain comes out of a study of shared clonotypes between healthy human individuals (TCRdb year 2020). Context from the whole study: Three men and a couple of women, aged 18 to 49 years, made up the cohort. Leukapheresis yielded between about 0.94 and 8.9 billion PBMCs per donor. For each donor, CD4 naive and CD4 memory were each given three plates, CD8 naive was given two plates, and CD8 memory was given one plate. Libraries were prepared and TCR repertoires were sequenced by different laboratories using diverse techniques, in order to increase sequencing depth and limit assay-specific biases. To estimate repertoire size and how much clonotype sharing occurs between individuals, the study deeply sequenced the blood TCR repertoires of 4 to 6 healthy adults.

TCR CDR3 regions were amplified from genomic DNA by multiplex PCR using the deep immunoSEQ assay. For each cell subset, the extracted genomic DNA was distributed evenly across all wells of several immunoSEQ 96-well plates, and each plate served as one replicate. For sorted subsets, each replicate PCR was loaded with 200 to 250 ng genomic DNA, equivalent to 25,000 to 35,000 T cell genomes. Purified libraries were measured with a Qubit 3.0 fluorometer, size-checked on a Bioanalyzer 2100, and measured again with the KAPA Library Quantification kit. Every immunoSEQ 96-well plate was sequenced on a dedicated single-read 150-cycle Illumina NextSeq 550 flow cell. Regarding the original processing steps: Because the immunoSEQ output included only junctional sequences and no quality scores, the filtering could not be the same as the filtering used for full-length reads. To assign V/J genes and CDR3, sequences were annotated using PyIR, a Python wrapper for IgBLAST v1.9, with IMGT germline references. Any read was removed if the V/J assignment was weak (E-value above 1e-6), the CDR3 was missing, or the read contained stop codons, out-of-frame junctions, or ambiguous translated residues. A V3J clonotype was defined by an identical inferred V gene, J gene, and CDR3 amino acid sequence. To compute the percentage overlap between repertoires, the number of shared unique clonotypes was divided by the size of the smaller repertoire. Repertoire richness was assessed with RTK rarefaction, the Chao1 estimator, and Recon v2.1 estimates of unobserved clonotypes. For all TCRbeta clonotypes obtained by the gDNA method from a few donors, generation probabilities were computed with OLGA. Held by TCRdb, this immuneACCESS table contains in-frame sequences only and omits some clones. Under half of the omission traces to an unresolved V gene where checked; the cause of the rest is unknown. V, J and clone size derive from that table, while D and trimming were established from the DNA sequence. This sample holds around 510,000 clones; 90% to 96% were observed only once. Nearly 0.065% of the sample belongs to the ten largest clones.

The donors were healthy, HIV-negative adults who had no recently reported acute infections or vaccinations. Every donor was a Caucasian adult living in Nashville, Tennessee, USA. Magnetic negative selection was used to enrich CD4+ T cells, after which naive cells were positively selected on CD45RA and the negative fraction became the memory subset. After blood collection by leukapheresis, PBMCs were isolated using Ficoll-Histopaque density gradient centrifugation and then cryopreserved in the vapor phase of liquid nitrogen. Analytical flow cytometry was used to check the purity and quantity of every magnetically sorted T cell population. Genomic DNA was isolated from every sorted fraction and measured by UV absorbance on a Nanodrop 2000c. Of note for this clone: No cognate antigen has been identified for it. There are no base qualities to consult, and no much larger clone falls within one base.

The research as a whole found: Pairwise subsampling indicated that sequencing depth was expected to affect the degree of clonotype sharing among donors. Only blood was sampled, and tissue TCR repertoires likely differ from those in blood. Naive subsets generally had larger estimated clonotype richness than memory subsets did. The small number of donors limited the genetic and exposure-history diversity represented. Across a handful of donors, approximately 5% of naive CD4, around 3.5% of naive CD8, 2% to 2.5% of memory CD4, and approximately 0.42% of memory CD8 clonotypes were shared. Compared with non-shared clonotypes, the clonotypes found in all four sorted-subset donors had higher generation probabilities. Rarefaction of sorted-subset datasets indicated incomplete sequencing despite the large sequencing depth.

CDR1 and CDR2 are drawn from the germline V gene: SGHAT, FQNNGV. The CDR3 starts with the cysteine, ends with the phenylalanine, and has 16 residues. Kept here is only the CDR3 DNA, which spans 48 bases and is read in frame from base 1. Between the V and J ends, shortened by 0 bases and 5 bases respectively, the junction contains 16 bases. The clonotype was recovered from a woman in her thirties in good health. The V gene is TRBV11-2 and the J gene is TRBJ1-2, and perhaps TRBD1 as D gene, on 5 matching bases. Input material: naive CD4+ T cells sorted from blood. The sample's cell subset or site label is to be understood as: CD45RA+ positively selected. The CDR3 corresponds to CASSLDLPTAGYGYTF. The DNA sequence is TGTGCCAGCAGCTTAGATCTACCGACGGCAGGGTATGGCTACACCTTC.